Below are 29 T cell receptor beta chains sequenced from a single sample in a study of graft-versus-host responses after intestinal transplantation. No antigen has been identified for these receptors. Sequencing used immunoSEQ multiplex PCR; TCRdb keeps in-frame clones, though not all of them. The table records around 100,000 clones, over 85% of them present only once. Source: unstimulated CD4+ T cells sorted from spleen or lymph node cells, taken before transplant. The receptors come from a human donor who was the organ donor for an intestinal transplant.

V and J are TRBV7-8 and TRBJ1-5, with 9 bases lining up with TRBD1. The germline V gene has CDR1 SGHVS and CDR2 FQNEAQ. This CDR3 has 15 amino acids. Trimming at V came to 1 base and at J to 4 bases, leaving 2 bases not matched to a gene. CDR3 bases: TGTGCCAGCAGCTTAGGGGGACAGGGTAATCAGCCCCAGCATTTT. Translation: CASSLGGQGNQPQHF. The whole variable domain, remainder taken from reference TRBV7-8 and TRBJ1-5, is GAGVSQSPRYKVAKRGQDVALRCDPISGHVSLFWYQQALGQGPEFLTYFQNEAQLDKSGLPSDRFFAERPEGSVSTLKIQRTQQEDSAVYLCASSLGGQGNQPQHFGDGTRLSIL.

The chain recombines TRBV14 with TRBJ2-5; TRBD1 might be the D (6 bases). This CDR3 spans 14 amino acids. V was cut by 3 bases and J by 5 bases, with 13 bases left in between. Germline V gives CDR1 SGHDN, CDR2 FVKESK. This chain's CDR3 is CASSQPSQGETQYF. CDR3 nucleotide sequence: TGTGCCAGCAGCCAGCCCTCACAGGGCGAGACCCAGTACTTC.

The chain carries TRBV6-1 and TRBJ2-3; 15 nucleotides agree with TRBD2. V trimming: 4 bases; J trimming: 8 bases; junction bases outside the gene matches: 1. Germline CDR1 MNHNS, CDR2 SASEGT. There are 14 residues in the CDR3. The CDR3: CASSGGLAGGTQYF. The DNA for the CDR3 is TGTGCCAGCAGTGGGGGACTAGCGGGAGGTACGCAGTATTTT.

The V call is TRBV29-1, the J call TRBJ2-5, with 7 bases fitting TRBD2. CDR3 length: 13 amino acids. Per germline, CDR1 SQVTM and CDR2 ANQGSEA. V trimming: 4 bases; J trimming: 4 bases; junction bases outside the gene matches: 6. The CDR3 loop is CSVVSSGLETQYF. The CDR3 bases are TGCAGCGTTGTTTCTAGCGGCTTAGAGACCCAGTACTTC.

V and J are TRBV2 and TRBJ2-7; D is unclear. CDR3 length equals 19 residues. Trimming removed 3 bases from V and 2 bases from J, with 26 bases in between. Germline V lookup: CDR1 SNHLY, CDR2 FYNNEI. CDR3 sequence: CASSDAEMGATADPYEQYF. The CDR3 coding sequence is TGTGCCAGCAGTGATGCGGAGATGGGTGCTACAGCCGATCCCTACGAGCAGTACTTC.

The chain couples TRBV29-1 to TRBJ1-1, with D unresolved. CDR3 length: 13 residues. The V gene's germline CDR1 is SQVTM and CDR2 ANQGSEA. The CDR3 reads CGYTAAFGTEAFF. The CDR3 nucleotides are TGCGGATACACGGCGGCTTTCGGCACTGAAGCTTTCTTT.

V gene TRBV21-1 combines with J gene TRBJ2-7; whether TRBD2, the table's D call, matches the DNA was not checked. TRBV21-1 is a pseudogene. This CDR3 comprises 12 residues. CDR3 bases: TGTGCCACCTTTGGGGGAGGGTACGAGCAGTACTTC. Encoded protein: CATFGGGYEQYF.

The chain links TRBV5-5 to TRBJ2-3; 11 nucleotides match TRBD2. Trimming removed 0 bases from V and 6 bases from J; junction bases left unmatched: 6. The CDR3 is 16 residues long. Germline V gives CDR1 SGHKS, CDR2 YYEKEE (reference sequence). CDR3: CASSLEVAGGRDTQYF. DNA of the CDR3: TGTGCCAGCAGCTTGGAAGTAGCGGGAGGGAGGGATACGCAGTATTTT.

The count of this clone is one. V usage is TRBV5-1 and J usage is TRBJ2-1; 9 bases map to TRBD1. The CDR3 is 15 residues long. J lost 1 base, V lost 4 bases, and 3 bases had no gene match. The germline gives CDR1 SGHRS, CDR2 YFSETQ. The CDR3 DNA sequence: TGCGCCAGCAGCCCGGGACAGGGATCCTACAATGAGCAGTTCTTC. The encoded protein is CASSPGQGSYNEQFF.

J is TRBJ1-3 and V is TRBV19; D gene uncertain. In germline, CDR1 is LNHDA, CDR2 SQIVND (reference sequence). CDR3 length: 14 amino acids. The V gene lost 3 bases and the J gene lost 7 bases, with 13 bases spanning the gap. The CDR3 is CASSIRLFGNTIYF. The DNA of the CDR3 is TGTGCCAGTAGTATTAGGCTCTTCGGGAACACCATATATTTT.

The chain recombines TRBV6-5 with TRBJ1-1, with D tentatively TRBD1 (6 bases). V gave up 3 bases and J gave up 4 bases, with 15 bases separating them. Germline V CDR1 and CDR2: MNHEY, SVGAGI. There are 15 residues in the CDR3. The CDR3 protein is CASSYVGGRATEAFF. For the CDR3, the DNA is TGTGCCAGCAGTTATGTGGGGGGCCGGGCCACTGAAGCTTTCTTT.

This chain links TRBV19 with TRBJ1-2; TRBD1 aligns across 8 bases. CDR3 length: 15 residues. Germline V lookup: CDR1 LNHDA, CDR2 SQIVND (reference sequence). V was clipped by 4 bases and J by 6 bases; unmatched bases: 10. CDR3 nucleotide sequence: TGTGCCAGTAGTAGACTAAACAGGGGGATGGATGGCTACACCTTC. Its translation: CASSRLNRGMDGYTF.

The chain's CDR3 is CASRLRAFSGNTIYF. The CDR3 DNA reads TGTGCCAGCAGGCTCAGGGCCTTCTCTGGAAACACCATATATTTT. The chain has TRBV6-6 and TRBJ1-3; a weak D match, TRBD1 (5 bases). Germline V gene data show CDR1 as MNHNY and CDR2 as SVGAGI (reference sequence). This CDR3 is built from 15 residues. V was cut by 6 bases and J by 0 bases, with 12 bases left in between.

The chain recombines TRBV4-1 with TRBJ2-2, with D perhaps TRBD1 (5 bases). The V and J ends lost 5 bases and 8 bases respectively, with 9 bases between them. Germline V gene sequence: CDR1 MGHRA, CDR2 YSYEKL. The CDR3 length is 12 residues. CDR3 loop: CASSSGLGELFF. The CDR3 DNA reads TGCGCCAGCAGCTCAGGGTTAGGGGAGCTGTTTTTT.

A note on this clone: This sample also contains other DNA sequences that code for the same CDR3. The chain carries TRBV7-2 and TRBJ2-2; 10 nucleotides match TRBD2. V shed 0 bases, J shed 4 bases, and the junction held 2 bases outside the gene matches. The V gene's germline CDR1 is SGHTA and CDR2 FQGNSA. The CDR3 runs to 16 residues. For the CDR3, the DNA is TGTGCCAGCAGCTTAGCGAGCGGGAGGGCCACCGGGGAGCTGTTTTTT. Protein sequence: CASSLASGRATGELFF. The whole variable domain, filled in from reference TRBV7-2 and TRBJ2-2, reads GAGVSQSPSNKVTEKGKDVELRCDPISGHTALYWYRQSLGQGLEFLIYFQGNSAPDKSGLPSDRFSAERTGGSVSTLTIQRTQQEDSAVYLCASSLASGRATGELFFGEGSRLTVL.

This clone appeared a single time. This chain joins TRBV7-2 and TRBJ1-2; D gene ambiguous. There are 12 residues in the CDR3. V was pared by 1 base and J by 4 bases, with 4 bases between. Germline-derived CDR1 and CDR2 are SGHTA and FQGNSA. In DNA form, the CDR3 reads TGTGCCAGCAGCTTAGGGGGCTATGGCTACACCTTC. Its translation: CASSLGGYGYTF.

The chain combines TRBV6-1 with TRBJ2-7; 11 bases agree with TRBD1. CDR1 and CDR2 (germline): MNHNS, SASEGT. The CDR3 totals 17 residues. V was pared by 0 bases and J by 2 bases, with 6 bases of the junction left unmatched. CDR3 bases: TGTGCCAGCAGTGAAGCGATGGGGGACAGGGGGGCCTACGAGCAGTACTTC. Protein sequence: CASSEAMGDRGAYEQYF.

The rearrangement uses TRBV15 and TRBJ1-3; TRBD1 might be the D (5 bases). The CDR3 runs 16 residues. Germline CDR1 is LNHNV and CDR2 is YYDKDF (reference sequence). The ends were cut back, 3 bases at V and 0 bases at J, with 12 bases in the middle. The CDR3 coding sequence is TGTGCCACCAGCAGGGACAACAGCTTCTCTGGAAACACCATATATTTT. It specifies CATSRDNSFSGNTIYF.

The CDR3 bases are TGTGCCAGCAGTAGGACAGGGGGACCAAAGACCCAGTACTTC. Amino acid sequence: CASSRTGGPKTQYF. The rearrangement links TRBV5-4 to TRBJ2-5, with 10 bases matching TRBD1. This CDR3 contains 14 residues. The germline V gene encodes CDR1 SGHNT and CDR2 YYREEE (reference sequence). Trimming took 5 bases from V and 6 from J; bases not matched to a gene: 7.

V is TRBV6-1 and J is TRBJ2-5; a possible D gene is TRBD2 (5 bases). Trimming left V 2 bases short and J 2 bases short, with 15 bases between. Per the germline V gene, CDR1 is MNHNS and CDR2 is SASEGT. The length of the CDR3 is 16 residues. The CDR3 is CASSESGGVGQETQYF. The CDR3 DNA reads as TGTGCCAGCAGTGAATCTGGAGGCGTCGGACAAGAGACCCAGTACTTC.

The chain has TRBV19 and TRBJ2-7; D not resolved. The CDR3 is 14 residues long. Trimming left V 2 bases short and J 2 bases short, with 10 bases between. The germline gives CDR1 LNHDA, CDR2 SQIVND (reference sequence). CDR3 nucleotides: TGTGCCAGTAGTATAAAGGACGGTGCCTACGAGCAGTACTTC. This gives the protein CASSIKDGAYEQYF.

This clone was recorded only once. The chain is built from TRBV6-5 and TRBJ2-3; possible D gene TRBD2, 5 bases. Germline values: CDR1 MNHEY, CDR2 SVGAGI. CDR3 size: 13 residues. V lost 6 bases and J 3 bases, leaving 10 bases between the germline ends. The CDR3 spells CASSSPGTDTQYF. The CDR3 bases are TGTGCCAGCAGCAGCCCGGGGACAGATACGCAGTATTTT.

CDR3 loop: CASSLAPGTGALEQYF. CDR3 bases: TGTGCCAGCAGCTTGGCCCCCGGGACAGGGGCCCTAGAGCAGTACTTC. The chain has TRBV5-5 and TRBJ2-7; TRBD1 agrees at 10 bases. This CDR3 comprises 16 residues. J was trimmed by 7 bases and V by 0 bases; bases with no gene match: 10. Germline assignment: CDR1 SGHKS and CDR2 YYEKEE (reference sequence).

The chain uses TRBV4-1 and TRBJ2-4; 9 nucleotides agree with TRBD2. V lost 0 bases, J lost 9 bases, and 12 bases stayed unmatched. Germline lookup yields CDR1 MGHRA and CDR2 YSYEKL. The CDR3 spans 17 residues. CDR3 nucleotide sequence: TGCGCCAGCAGCCAAGATAGTGGTAGCGGGAGAAGGAGCATTCAGTACTTC. This encodes CASSQDSGSGRRSIQYF.

The gene calls are TRBV9 and TRBJ2-3; 13 bases are a match to TRBD2. The CDR3 spans 21 residues. V lost 0 bases to trimming and J lost 0 bases; unmatched junction nucleotides: 13. Germline assignment: CDR1 SGDLS and CDR2 YYNGEE. CDR3 sequence reads: CASSVAGIGTSGNRSTDTQYF. In DNA, the CDR3 is TGTGCCAGCAGCGTAGCTGGGATTGGGACTAGCGGGAATAGGAGCACAGATACGCAGTATTTT.

CDR3 residues: CAWQLGGGGENIQYF. For the CDR3, the DNA is TGTGCCTGGCAGTTGGGGGGAGGAGGGGAAAACATTCAGTACTTC. The V call is TRBV30, the J call TRBJ2-4, with a tentative D call TRBD2 (6 bases). The V gene's germline CDR1 is GTSNPN and CDR2 SVGIG (reference sequence). The CDR3 length is 15 residues. V gave up 5 bases and J gave up 5 bases, with 19 bases separating them. The full variable domain, with the rest looked up from reference TRBV30 and TRBJ2-4, is SQTIHQWPATLVQPVGSPLSLECTVEGTSNPNLYWYRQAAGRGLQLLFYSVGIGQISSEVPQNLSASRPQDRQFILSSKKLLLSDSGFYLCAWQLGGGGENIQYFGAGTRLSVL.

This clone has just one count. This chain connects TRBV30 to TRBJ2-1; TRBD2 agrees at 8 bases. CDR3 length: 14 amino acids. V shed 0 bases, J shed 7 bases, and the junction held 5 bases outside the gene matches. Germline CDR1 GTSNPN, CDR2 SVGIG (reference sequence). The CDR3 sequence is CAWSVKREWNEQFF. DNA for the CDR3: TGTGCCTGGAGTGTAAAGCGGGAGTGGAATGAGCAGTTCTTC. The whole variable domain, remainder taken from reference TRBV30 and TRBJ2-1, is SQTIHQWPATLVQPVGSPLSLECTVEGTSNPNLYWYRQAAGRGLQLLFYSVGIGQISSEVPQNLSASRPQDRQFILSSKKLLLSDSGFYLCAWSVKREWNEQFFGPGTRLTVL.

The chain carries TRBV5-1 and TRBJ2-1; 7 bases are shared with TRBD2. V lost 2 bases to trimming and J lost 1 base; unmatched junction nucleotides: 3. Germline V lookup: CDR1 SGHRS, CDR2 YFSETQ. The CDR3 is 15 residues long. The CDR3 here is CASSFGGTSYNEQFF. The CDR3 nucleotides are TGCGCCAGCAGCTTCGGGGGGACTTCCTACAATGAGCAGTTCTTC.

The chain links TRBV7-8 to TRBJ2-7; D remains ambiguous. The germline CDR1 and CDR2 sequences are SGHVS and FQNEAQ. CDR3 length: 15 amino acids. The V and J ends lost 0 bases and 2 bases respectively, with 11 bases between them. CDR3: CASSLALRTAYEQYF. The CDR3 DNA reads as TGTGCCAGCAGCTTAGCGCTAAGAACGGCCTACGAGCAGTACTTC.